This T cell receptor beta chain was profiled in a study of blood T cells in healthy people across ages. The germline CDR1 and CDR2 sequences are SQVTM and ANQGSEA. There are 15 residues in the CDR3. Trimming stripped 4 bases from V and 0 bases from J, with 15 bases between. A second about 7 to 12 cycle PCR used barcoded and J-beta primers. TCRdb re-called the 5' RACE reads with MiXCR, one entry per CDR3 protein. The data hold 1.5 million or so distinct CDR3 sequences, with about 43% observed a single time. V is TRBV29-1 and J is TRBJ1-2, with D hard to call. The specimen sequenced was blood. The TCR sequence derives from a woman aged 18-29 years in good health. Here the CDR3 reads CSVAAGATTNYGYTF. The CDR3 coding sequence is TGCAGCGTTGCTGCCGGCGCCACAACTAACTATGGCTACACCTTC.